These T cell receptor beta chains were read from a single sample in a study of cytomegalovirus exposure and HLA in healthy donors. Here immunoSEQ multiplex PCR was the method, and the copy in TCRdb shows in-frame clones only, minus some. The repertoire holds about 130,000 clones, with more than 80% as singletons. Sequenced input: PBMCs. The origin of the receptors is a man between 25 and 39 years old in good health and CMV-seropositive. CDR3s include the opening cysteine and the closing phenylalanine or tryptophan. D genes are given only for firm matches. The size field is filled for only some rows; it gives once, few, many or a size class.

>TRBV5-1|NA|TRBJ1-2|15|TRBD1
TGCGCCAGCAGCTTGGGGACAGGGGGCGACTATGGCTACACCTTC
CASSLGTGGDYGYTF
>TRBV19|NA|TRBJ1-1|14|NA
TGTGCCAGTATGCCCGGACTTAGGAACACTGAAGCTTTCTTT
CASMPGLRNTEAFF
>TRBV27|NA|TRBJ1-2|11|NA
TGTGCCAGCAGTCAAGGCGGAGGCTACACCTTC
CASSQGGGYTF
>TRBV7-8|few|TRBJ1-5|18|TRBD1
TGTGCCAGCAGCTTAAAAGGGACAGGGAGGGTCGGCAATCAGCCCCAGCATTTT
CASSLKGTGRVGNQPQHF
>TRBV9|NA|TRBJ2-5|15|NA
TGTGCCAGCAGCGTAGCTCTAACAGCTAAAGAGACCCAGTACTTC
CASSVALTAKETQYF
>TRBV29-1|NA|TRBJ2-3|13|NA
TGCAGCGTTGAAGAGGGGGCCTCAGATACGCAGTATTTT
CSVEEGASDTQYF
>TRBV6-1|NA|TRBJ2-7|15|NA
TGTGCCAGCAGTGAAGTGACTCCCCCGGGGGACGAGCAGTACTTC
CASSEVTPPGDEQYF
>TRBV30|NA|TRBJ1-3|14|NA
TGTGCCTGGAGTGTAGGGGATTCTGGAAACACCATATATTTT
CAWSVGDSGNTIYF
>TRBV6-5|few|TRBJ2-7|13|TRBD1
TGTGCCAGCAGAGACAGGGGCTTCTACGAGCAGTACTTC
CASRDRGFYEQYF
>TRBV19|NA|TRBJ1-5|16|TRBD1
TGTGCCAGTAGTACAGACAGGGTGGTATTAAATCAGCCCCAGCATTTT
CASSTDRVVLNQPQHF
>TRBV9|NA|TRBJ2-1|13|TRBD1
TGTGCCAGCAGTAGGGACAGGGTCAATGAGCAGTTCTTC
CASSRDRVNEQFF
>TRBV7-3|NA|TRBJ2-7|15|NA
TGTGCCAGCAGCTTACGCGCTTCGGCAGGGTACGAGCAGTACTTC
CASSLRASAGYEQYF
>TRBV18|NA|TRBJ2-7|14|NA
TGTGCCAGCTCACCAACAGGAAATTCTGCCGAGCAGTACTTC
CASSPTGNSAEQYF
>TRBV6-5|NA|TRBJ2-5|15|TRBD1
TGTGCCAGCAGTTACTCGACAGGGGGCGGTGAGACCCAGTACTTC
CASSYSTGGGETQYF
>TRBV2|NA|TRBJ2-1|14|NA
TGTGCCAGCAGTGAGTGGCAGAATTACAATGAGCAGTTCTTC
CASSEWQNYNEQFF
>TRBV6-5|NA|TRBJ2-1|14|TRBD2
TGTGCCAGCAGCTCTCCCATGGCGGGAGGTGAGCAGTTCTTC
CASSSPMAGGEQFF
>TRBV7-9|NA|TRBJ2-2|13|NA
TGTGCCAGCAGTCGGGAAGGTGGCGGGGAGCTGTTTTTT
CASSREGGGELFF
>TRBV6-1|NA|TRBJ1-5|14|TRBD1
TGTGCCAGCACCGCACAGGGGGCAGTGCAGCCCCAGCATTTT
CASTAQGAVQPQHF
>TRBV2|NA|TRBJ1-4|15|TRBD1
TGTGCCAGCAGTGAAGACTGGACAGGGAATGAAAAACTGTTTTTT
CASSEDWTGNEKLFF
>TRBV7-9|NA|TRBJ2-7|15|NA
TGTGCCAGCAGCTCGACAGGGAGGTTCCCCTACGAGCAGTACTTC
CASSSTGRFPYEQYF
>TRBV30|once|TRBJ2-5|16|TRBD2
TGTGCCTGGAGTCTCCGACTAGCGGGGGACCAAGAGACCCAGTACTTC
CAWSLRLAGDQETQYF
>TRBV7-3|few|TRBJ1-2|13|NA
TGTGCCAGCAGCTTAACTAAGGGGCAGGGCTACACCTTC
CASSLTKGQGYTF
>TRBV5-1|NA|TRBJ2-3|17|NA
TGCGCCAGCAGCTTAAAGGCTAGCGAGCTCTTATCGGATACGCAGTATTTT
CASSLKASELLSDTQYF
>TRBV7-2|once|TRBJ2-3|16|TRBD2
TGTGCCAGCAGCTTAGGGGGGGGGATCCCGCCCAATACGCAGTATTTT
CASSLGGGIPPNTQYF
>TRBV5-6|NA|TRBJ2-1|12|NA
TGTGCCAGCAGCTTTACCTACAATGAGCAGTTCTTC
CASSFTYNEQFF
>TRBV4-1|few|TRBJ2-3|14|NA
TGCGCCAGCAGCCCCCGCAGGGGAACAGATACGCAGTATTTT
CASSPRRGTDTQYF
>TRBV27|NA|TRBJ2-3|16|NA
TGTGCCAGCAGTTTACAGCGGTTGATCAGCACAGATACGCAGTATTTT
CASSLQRLISTDTQYF
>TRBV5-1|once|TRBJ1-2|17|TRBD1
TGCGCCAGCAGCTTGGAAGGCAGGGGGCTATTTGACTATGGCTACACCTTC
CASSLEGRGLFDYGYTF
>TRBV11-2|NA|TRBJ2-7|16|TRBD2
TGTGCCAGCAGCTCTCTAGCGGGGGGCAACTCCTACGAGCAGTACTTC
CASSSLAGGNSYEQYF
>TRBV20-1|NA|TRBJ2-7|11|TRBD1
TGCAGTGCCGAAGACAGGGTCGAGCAGTACTTC
CSAEDRVEQYF
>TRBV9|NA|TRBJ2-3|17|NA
TGTGCCAGCAGCGTACGAGGGGTAGGGGGGGCGGGGGATACGCAGTATTTT
CASSVRGVGGAGDTQYF
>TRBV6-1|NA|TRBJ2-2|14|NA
TGTGCCAGCAGACTGACTAGAACCACCGGGGAGCTGTTTTTT
CASRLTRTTGELFF
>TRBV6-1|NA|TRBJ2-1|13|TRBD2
TGTGCCAGCCGGGGGGGGGATTCTGGGGAGCAGTTCTTC
CASRGGDSGEQFF
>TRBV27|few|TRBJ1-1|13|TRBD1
TGTGCCAGCAGTTTAGGGCAGGGGGCTGAAGCTTTCTTT
CASSLGQGAEAFF
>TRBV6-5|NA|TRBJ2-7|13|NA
TGTGCCAGCAGTTACAAGGGGTCCTACGAGCAGTACTTC
CASSYKGSYEQYF
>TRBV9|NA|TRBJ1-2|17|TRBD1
TGTGCCAGCAGCGTAGACCCGGGAGGACAGGGGGTAGGAGGCTACACCTTC
CASSVDPGGQGVGGYTF
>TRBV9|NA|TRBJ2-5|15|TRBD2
TGTGCCAGCAGCCCCACTAGCGGGGGACAAGAGACCCAGTACTTC
CASSPTSGGQETQYF
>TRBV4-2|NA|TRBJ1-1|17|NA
TGTGCCAGCAGCCAAGATGCCCTCAAAGCGGAGGGCACTGAAGCTTTCTTT
CASSQDALKAEGTEAFF
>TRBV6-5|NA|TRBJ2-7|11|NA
TGTGCCAGCAGCGACTTATACGAGCAGTACTTC
CASSDLYEQYF
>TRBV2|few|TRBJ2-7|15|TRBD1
TGTGCCAGCAGTGACCCGGGACAGGGGGTCCACGAGCAGTACTTC
CASSDPGQGVHEQYF
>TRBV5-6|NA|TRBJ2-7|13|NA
TGTGCCAGCAGCTTGGATCGGGGCTACGAGCAGTACTTC
CASSLDRGYEQYF
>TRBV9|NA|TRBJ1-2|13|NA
TGTGCCAGCAGCCCTCAGGGGACCTATGGCTACACCTTC
CASSPQGTYGYTF
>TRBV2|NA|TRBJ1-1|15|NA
TGTGCCAGCAGGGGAAAGGGGGGGGCGAACACTGAAGCTTTCTTT
CASRGKGGANTEAFF
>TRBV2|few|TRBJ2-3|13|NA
TGTGCCAGCAGTTGGGCTCGGGGGGATACGCAGTATTTT
CASSWARGDTQYF
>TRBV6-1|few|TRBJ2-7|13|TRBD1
TGTGCCAGCAGTGACATCAGGGGGCACGAGCAGTACTTC
CASSDIRGHEQYF